Below are 17 T cell receptor beta chains sequenced from a single sample in a study of blood T cell repertoires in COVID-19. TCRdb's table, derived via immunoSEQ multiplex PCR, lists solely in-frame clones and lacks some. This table has around 99,000 clones, over 75% appearing once. Sequenced material: peripheral blood. The receptors here all came from a woman aged 50 to 60 with acute or convalescent COVID-19.

This clone was found once. V gene TRBV7-9 combines with J gene TRBJ1-4; weak D call: TRBD1 (6 bases). Trimming cost V 0 bases and J 4 bases, with 12 bases left between them. Germline V lookup: CDR1 SEHNR, CDR2 FQNEAQ (reference sequence). The CDR3 covers 16 residues. The CDR3 nucleotides are TGTGCCAGCAGCTTAGCGCGGGGGGCGCTTAATGAAAAACTGTTTTTT. Translated: CASSLARGALNEKLFF.

This chain links TRBV7-9 with TRBJ2-3; 7 nucleotides match TRBD1. V lost 5 bases, J lost 0 bases, and 2 bases stayed unmatched. Germline CDR1 and CDR2: SEHNR and FQNEAQ (reference sequence). The CDR3 is 14 residues long. CDR3 DNA sequence: TGTGCCAGCAGCCTCAGGGGGAGCACAGATACGCAGTATTTT. It translates to CASSLRGSTDTQYF.

In the case of this clone: Other DNA sequences in the same sample also yield this CDR3. This chain uses TRBV6-5 with TRBJ1-2; no clear D gene. Germline V gene sequence: CDR1 MNHEY, CDR2 SVGAGI. This CDR3 contains 11 residues. The CDR3 region has the DNA TGTGCTTCACAGATAAACTATGGCTACACCTTC. This gives the protein CASQINYGYTF.

This sequence joins TRBV9 and TRBJ2-2; D is ambiguous. V shed 0 bases and J shed 5 bases, with 5 bases lying between them. The CDR3 loop spans 13 amino acids. Germline CDR1 SGDLS, CDR2 YYNGEE. The CDR3 nucleotides read TGTGCCAGCAGCGTAGCACGGACCGGGGAGCTGTTTTTT. Amino acid sequence: CASSVARTGELFF. The full variable domain, its missing parts supplied by reference TRBV9 and TRBJ2-2, is DSGVTQTPKHLITATGQRVTLRCSPRSGDLSVYWYQQSLDQGLQFLIQYYNGEERAKGNILERFSAQQFPDLHSELNLSSLELGDSALYFCASSVARTGELFFGEGSRLTVL.

The chain uses TRBV18 and TRBJ1-2; D is undetermined. The ends were cut back, 4 bases at V and 8 bases at J, with 26 bases in the middle. Germline V gene data show CDR1 as KGHSH and CDR2 as LQKENI. The CDR3 totals 17 residues. The CDR3 protein is CASSHSNPTASGRGYTF. Written as DNA, the CDR3 is TGTGCCAGCTCACACTCGAACCCAACAGCGTCGGGGAGAGGCTACACCTTC.

The chain has TRBV6-5 and TRBJ1-5, with 11 bases identical to TRBD1. The CDR3 is made up of 14 amino acids. The V segment lost 7 bases and the J segment 5 bases; nucleotides outside the gene matches: 4. The germline CDR1 and CDR2 sequences are MNHEY and SVGAGI. CDR3: CASTPGQGDQPQHF. The CDR3 DNA sequence: TGTGCCAGCACCCCGGGACAGGGGGATCAGCCCCAGCATTTT.

The chain links TRBV27 to TRBJ2-3, with 9 nucleotides matching TRBD2. The germline CDR1 and CDR2 sequences are MNHEY and SMNVEV (reference sequence). The CDR3 sequence is 16 residues long. Losses at the gene ends were 0 bases for V and 6 bases for J; bases not matched to a gene: 7. In DNA form, the CDR3 reads TGTGCCAGCAGTTTATCAGCGGGGGGAACTTCCGATACGCAGTATTTT. Protein product: CASSLSAGGTSDTQYF.

A single count supports this clone. The chain employs TRBV27 and TRBJ1-2; 10 bases fit TRBD1. The CDR3 covers 14 residues. The J segment lost 4 bases and the V segment lost 4 bases, leaving 3 bases of the junction unmatched. Germline V gene sequence: CDR1 MNHEY, CDR2 SMNVEV (reference sequence). In DNA form, the CDR3 reads TGTGCCAGCAGTTCCGGGACAGGGGCCTATGGCTACACCTTC. Amino acids: CASSSGTGAYGYTF.

This chain links TRBV25-1 with TRBJ2-7; D is unclear. Trimming removed 3 bases from V and 3 bases from J, with 3 bases in between. The CDR3 runs 11 residues. Germline CDR1 reads MGHDK; CDR2 reads SYGVNS. CDR3 in amino acids: CASSDGYEQYF. The CDR3 DNA reads as TGTGCCAGCAGTGACGGCTACGAGCAGTACTTC.

This sequence joins TRBV5-1 and TRBJ1-1, with 8 bases that match TRBD1. In germline, CDR1 is SGHRS, CDR2 YFSETQ. This CDR3 comprises 14 residues. Trimming at V came to 2 bases and at J to 4 bases, leaving 4 bases not matched to a gene. CDR3 region: CASSFGQGITEAFF. The CDR3 bases are TGCGCCAGCAGCTTCGGACAGGGAATCACTGAAGCTTTCTTT.

The rearrangement uses TRBV5-4 and TRBJ1-2; a weak D match, TRBD1 (6 bases). Per germline, CDR1 SGHNT and CDR2 YYREEE (reference sequence). Trimming removed 4 bases at V and 4 bases at J, with 17 bases between. The CDR3 loop spans 15 amino acids. The DNA of the CDR3 is TGTGCCAGCAGCCCGTGGGGGCGAAACGGCTATGGCTACACCTTC. Translation: CASSPWGRNGYGYTF.

Here the CDR3 reads CASSKEGVNALISSNQPQHF. Here the CDR3 DNA reads TGTGCCAGCAGCAAAGAGGGGGTCAATGCTCTTATTTCTAGCAATCAGCCCCAGCATTTT. V gene TRBV21-1 combines with J gene TRBJ1-5; TRBD1, as called in the table, went unchecked against the DNA. TRBV21-1 is recorded as a pseudogene. The length of the CDR3 is 20 residues.

The chain couples TRBV3-1 (or the pseudogene TRBV3-2) to TRBJ2-5; D perhaps matches TRBD1 (6 bases). This CDR3 has 14 amino acids. The V end was cut by 6 bases, the J end by 5 bases, with 16 bases between. CDR1 and CDR2 from the germline V gene are LGHDT and YNNKEL (reference sequence). The CDR3 is CASSHPTGVETQYF. Here the CDR3 DNA reads TGTGCCAGCAGTCACCCGACAGGAGTGGAGACCCAGTACTTC.

In this sample, this clone turned up a few times. The genes are TRBV27 and TRBJ1-6; weak D call: TRBD1 (6 bases). The V end was cut by 5 bases, the J end by 0 bases, with 11 bases between. The CDR3 spans 16 residues. The V gene's germline CDR1 is MNHEY and CDR2 SMNVEV (reference sequence). DNA of the CDR3: TGTGCCAGCAGTGGAACAGGGAGCTCCTATAATTCACCCCTCCACTTT. Translating gives CASSGTGSSYNSPLHF.

The chain uses TRBV19 and TRBJ1-3; unclear D gene. The germline V gene has CDR1 LNHDA and CDR2 SQIVND (reference sequence). Trimming stripped 9 bases from V and 0 bases from J, with 9 bases between. The CDR3 sequence is 13 residues long. The CDR3 here is CASQRDSGNTIYF. The CDR3 DNA sequence: TGTGCCAGCCAACGGGACTCTGGAAACACCATATATTTT. Using reference TRBV19 and TRBJ1-3 for the parts outside the CDR3, the full variable domain is DGGITQSPKYLFRKEGQNVTLSCEQNLNHDAMYWYRQDPGQGLRLIYYSQIVNDFQKGDIAEGYSVSREKKESFPLTVTSAQKNPTAFYLCASQRDSGNTIYFGEGSWLTVV.

V is TRBV30 and J is TRBJ1-2, with 7 bases fitting TRBD1. The CDR3 runs to 12 residues. J lost 8 bases, V lost 5 bases, and 8 bases had no gene match. Per germline, CDR1 GTSNPN and CDR2 SVGIG (reference sequence). The CDR3 nucleotides read TGTGCCTGGCCCGCGACAGGGCAGGGCTACACCTTC. Its protein product is CAWPATGQGYTF.

CDR3 protein: CATGTTEREKLFF. The CDR3 DNA reads as TGTGCCACCGGGACAACCGAGCGGGAAAAACTGTTTTTT. V gene TRBV10-3 combines with J gene TRBJ1-4, with a tentative D call TRBD1 (6 bases). Between the trimmed V and J ends, which lost 10 bases and 8 bases, there was a span of 17 bases. CDR3 length: 13 residues. Germline assignment: CDR1 ENHRY and CDR2 SYGVKD.